This entry describes one T cell receptor beta chain. Its specificity is not known. The CDR3 extends over 17 amino acids. V was trimmed by 3 bases and J by 0 bases, leaving 15 bases between them. The sample belongs to a study of T cell responses to AZD1222 COVID-19 vaccine. Study results and caveats: Baseline seropositivity characterized only six AZD1222 recipients. Spike was spanned by vaccine-associated CD4 TCRs, with dominance at 160-218 and 743-854. Donor demographics were predominantly white British with a female majority; clonal diversity may be underestimated.

The protocol was immunoSEQ multiplex PCR, while the TCRdb copy is restricted to in-frame clones and leaves out a portion. The sample shows around 110,000 clones, 80% to 90% of them seen only once. The specimen was peripheral blood, collected on day 0 of MenACWY control vaccination. The rearrangement uses TRBV5-3 and TRBJ1-4; D uncertain. TRBV5-3 is an ORF, with its function uncertain. This receptor was identified in an adult in good health. The CDR3 DNA follows: TGTGCCAGAAGCTCCCATAGGCAGCCTTCAACTAATGAAAAACTGTTTTTT. Translating it yields CARSSHRQPSTNEKLFF.